Below are 30 T cell receptor beta chains sequenced from a single sample in a study of blood T cell repertoires in COVID-19. Data came from immunoSEQ multiplex PCR; TCRdb stores just in-frame clones and leaves some out. The table lists 250,000 to 300,000 clones, 87% of them singletons. Sequences were obtained from peripheral blood. The receptor source for this set is a woman aged 45-60 years who had recovered from COVID-19.

This chain uses TRBV7-9 with TRBJ1-6, with D unclear. CDR3 length equals 11 residues. CDR1 is SEHNR and CDR2 is FQNEAQ in the germline V gene (reference sequence). Deletions cut 1 base from V and 15 bases from J, with 7 bases between. The CDR3 nucleotides read TGTGCCAGCAGCTTAGACGTGCGCCTCCACTTT. As protein: CASSLDVRLHF.

This chain connects TRBV5-1 to TRBJ2-7; a possible D gene is TRBD1 (5 bases). Germline values: CDR1 SGHRS, CDR2 YFSETQ. This CDR3 has 17 amino acids. V dropped 0 bases and J dropped 2 bases, with 18 bases sitting between them. CDR3 protein: CASSLALSRVKPYEQYF. CDR3 nucleotides: TGCGCCAGCAGCTTGGCCTTATCCAGGGTTAAACCCTACGAGCAGTACTTC.

About this clone: Within the sample, other DNA sequences also encode this same CDR3. The rearrangement links TRBV6-5 to TRBJ1-1, with a tentative D call TRBD1 (5 bases). Germline CDR1 MNHEY, CDR2 SVGAGI. The V end was cut by 2 bases, the J end by 5 bases, with 9 bases between. The CDR3 has 13 residues. CDR3 amino acids: CASSYGRGTEAFF. As DNA, the CDR3 is TGTGCCAGCAGTTACGGGAGGGGAACTGAAGCTTTCTTT.

This clone came up once. The rearrangement joins TRBV4-2 to TRBJ2-6, with a possible D match to TRBD1 (5 bases). V was clipped by 0 bases and J by 0 bases, with 15 bases between them. The CDR3 covers 19 residues. Germline assignment: CDR1 LGHNA and CDR2 YNFKEQ. CDR3 sequence reads: CASSQDSVRADSGANVLTF. In DNA form, the CDR3 reads TGTGCCAGCAGCCAAGATTCCGTCAGGGCCGACTCTGGGGCCAACGTCCTGACTTTC.

The chain is built from TRBV5-4 and TRBJ1-1, with unresolved D. Germline CDR1 and CDR2: SGHNT and YYREEE (reference sequence). Trimming removed 0 bases from V and 1 base from J, with 7 bases in between. The CDR3 is 14 residues long. The CDR3 region is CASSLGGQNTEAFF. The CDR3 DNA is TGTGCCAGCAGCTTGGGAGGGCAGAACACTGAAGCTTTCTTT.

The chain is built from TRBV15 and TRBJ2-5; 8 bases agree with TRBD1. Germline trimming cut 0 bases from V and 7 bases from J; bases unmatched to any gene: 7. Per germline, CDR1 LNHNV and CDR2 YYDKDF (reference sequence). This CDR3 comprises 15 residues. Here the CDR3 reads CATSRDLTGDGTQYF. CDR3 sequence (DNA): TGTGCCACCAGCAGAGATTTGACAGGGGACGGGACCCAGTACTTC.

The chain has TRBV3-1 (or the pseudogene TRBV3-2) and TRBJ2-3, with D possibly TRBD1 on 5 matching bases. From germline, CDR1 is LGHDT and CDR2 YNNKEL (reference sequence). This CDR3 has 16 amino acids. The V and J ends lost 0 bases and 1 base respectively, with 11 bases between them. Written as DNA, the CDR3 is TGTGCCAGCAGCCAAGATAGGGGCAGCCGCACAGATACGCAGTATTTT. The encoded protein is CASSQDRGSRTDTQYF.

The gene calls are TRBV30 and TRBJ2-7; possibly TRBD1 for D (6 bases). CDR3 size: 12 residues. Germline values: CDR1 GTSNPN, CDR2 SVGIG (reference sequence). V was shortened by 8 bases and J by 11 bases, with 22 bases between the two germline ends. The CDR3 nucleotides read TGTGCCGGCCGGAAGGGGGAAGACGACGAGTACTTC. Protein: CAGRKGEDDEYF.

This sequence joins TRBV9 and TRBJ1-6; a possible D gene is TRBD1 (6 bases). Germline V gene lookup returns CDR1 SGDLS and CDR2 YYNGEE. The CDR3 runs to 13 residues. V lost 5 bases to trimming and J lost 6 bases, with 9 bases between them. This CDR3 is CASSKQGNSPLHF. For the CDR3, the DNA is TGTGCCAGCAGTAAACAGGGTAATTCACCCCTCCACTTT.

The chain has TRBV2 and TRBJ1-1, with a tentative D call TRBD1 (6 bases). The germline V gene encodes CDR1 SNHLY and CDR2 FYNNEI. V dropped 6 bases and J dropped 0 bases, with 14 bases sitting between them. The CDR3 sequence is 15 residues long. DNA for the CDR3: TGTGCCAGCAGACGGAGGACAGATGTGAACACTGAAGCTTTCTTT. Encoded protein: CASRRRTDVNTEAFF.

The chain uses TRBV28 and TRBJ1-2, with 7 bases that match TRBD1. CDR3 size: 13 residues. The germline V gene has CDR1 MDHEN and CDR2 SYDVKM. V shed 10 bases, J shed 4 bases, and the junction held 9 bases outside the gene matches. DNA of the CDR3: TGTGCCACACGACAGGGTCTAGCCTATGGCTACACCTTC. As protein: CATRQGLAYGYTF.

In this sample, this clone turned up once. The chain is built from TRBV29-1 and TRBJ1-2, with a tentative D call TRBD1 (6 bases). This CDR3 contains 11 residues. V gave up 5 bases and J gave up 7 bases, with 11 bases separating them. Germline CDR1 reads SQVTM; CDR2 reads ANQGSEA. CDR3 sequence: CSVTGRAGYTF. CDR3 DNA sequence: TGCAGCGTTACAGGGCGGGCTGGCTACACCTTC.

This chain connects TRBV7-2 to TRBJ1-2; the D is unclear. The CDR3 extends over 18 amino acids. The germline CDR1 and CDR2 sequences are SGHTA and FQGNSA. Trimming took 1 base from V and 6 from J, leaving 24 bases between them. For the CDR3, the DNA is TGTGCCAGCAGCTTAGTTTGGCAAACAGTCGGTAAATCCCATGGCTACACCTTC. It is translated as CASSLVWQTVGKSHGYTF. Variable domain in full (rest from reference TRBV7-2 and TRBJ1-2): GAGVSQSPSNKVTEKGKDVELRCDPISGHTALYWYRQSLGQGLEFLIYFQGNSAPDKSGLPSDRFSAERTGGSVSTLTIQRTQQEDSAVYLCASSLVWQTVGKSHGYTFGSGTRLTVV.

The chain uses TRBV5-8 and TRBJ1-2, with D possibly being TRBD1 (5 bases). This CDR3 has 13 amino acids. Trimming removed 4 bases from V and 0 bases from J, with 7 bases in between. Germline V gives CDR1 SGHTS, CDR2 YDEGEE. The CDR3 region is CASSLDTNYGYTF. Written as DNA, the CDR3 is TGTGCCAGCAGCCTGGACACTAACTATGGCTACACCTTC.

J is TRBJ1-5 and V is TRBV27, with D possibly TRBD1 on 5 matching bases. The CDR3 has 13 amino acids. Trimming left V 11 bases short and J 6 bases short, with 17 bases between. The germline gives CDR1 MNHEY, CDR2 SMNVEV (reference sequence). CDR3 residues: CAWSRDLGQPQHF. The CDR3 DNA sequence: TGTGCCTGGTCCAGGGATCTTGGTCAGCCCCAGCATTTT.

The chain has TRBV18 and TRBJ2-1, with D perhaps TRBD2 (6 bases). Germline V gene sequence: CDR1 KGHSH, CDR2 LQKENI. Trimming took 0 bases from V and 0 from J, leaving 9 bases between them. The CDR3 contains 16 residues. The CDR3 sequence is CASSPPGRGSYNEQFF. DNA for the CDR3: TGTGCCAGCTCACCACCGGGGCGGGGCTCCTACAATGAGCAGTTCTTC.

The V call is TRBV5-1, the J call TRBJ1-1; tentatively, D is TRBD1 (5 bases). This CDR3 is 15 amino acids long. V was pared by 0 bases and J by 4 bases, with 13 bases between. Germline CDR1 SGHRS, CDR2 YFSETQ. The CDR3 spells CASSLAAGMGTEAFF. The CDR3 nucleotides read TGCGCCAGCAGCTTGGCCGCAGGGATGGGCACTGAAGCTTTCTTT.

The chain combines TRBV15 with TRBJ1-2; the D gene is possibly TRBD1 (6 bases). V lost 0 bases to trimming and J lost 3 bases, with 11 bases between them. The CDR3 runs 15 residues. CDR1 LNHNV and CDR2 YYDKDF come from the germline V gene (reference sequence). In DNA form, the CDR3 reads TGTGCCACCAGCAGAGATCCAGGGGCTCACTATGGCTACACCTTC. This translates into CATSRDPGAHYGYTF.

V and J are TRBV6-5 and TRBJ2-3; 7 bases fit TRBD2. The V and J ends lost 7 bases and 3 bases, in that order; junction bases with no gene match: 1. The CDR3 is made up of 12 amino acids. CDR1 is MNHEY and CDR2 is SVGAGI in the germline V gene. The CDR3 is CASTGGTDTQYF. The CDR3 nucleotides read TGTGCCAGCACGGGGGGTACAGATACGCAGTATTTT.

The V gene is TRBV21-1, the J gene TRBJ2-5; the table assigns TRBD2, which was not confirmed against the DNA. TRBV21-1 is reported as a pseudogene. The CDR3 is 18 residues long. CDR3 loop: CASSKEILAGGTRETQYF. The CDR3 coding sequence is TGTGCCAGCAGCAAAGAAATACTAGCGGGGGGGACTCGAGAGACCCAGTACTTC.

J is TRBJ1-1 and V is TRBV13; 8 bases map to TRBD1. The CDR3 consists of 17 residues. The germline gives CDR1 PRHDT, CDR2 FYEKMQ (reference sequence). V was clipped by 5 bases and J by 6 bases; unmatched bases: 17. This CDR3 reads CASSTRDRTQPVPEAFF. CDR3 sequence (DNA): TGTGCCAGCAGCACACGGGACAGGACCCAACCGGTGCCTGAAGCTTTCTTT.

The chain employs TRBV2 and TRBJ1-2; TRBD1 might be the D (6 bases). CDR1 is SNHLY, CDR2 FYNNEI, per germline. The germline V and J ends were trimmed by 8 bases and 0 bases, with 19 bases remaining between them. The CDR3 loop spans 16 amino acids. CDR3 region: CASLIRTVGANYGYTF. The CDR3 DNA reads TGTGCCAGCCTCATACGGACAGTGGGAGCTAACTATGGCTACACCTTC.

The chain has TRBV4-3 and TRBJ2-3, with TRBD2 matching over 7 bases. The ends lost 2 bases at V and 2 bases at J; junction bases unmatched: 10. Germline V gene data show CDR1 as LGHNA and CDR2 as YSLEER. The CDR3 covers 17 residues. CDR3 coding DNA: TGCGCCAGCAGCCAATACCAAGGGAGCGGGAACACAGATACGCAGTATTTT. This gives the protein CASSQYQGSGNTDTQYF.

The J gene is TRBJ1-5, the V gene TRBV30, with D unresolved. Germline V CDR1 and CDR2: GTSNPN, SVGIG (reference sequence). The CDR3 has 14 residues. Trimming pared 2 bases from V and 1 base from J, leaving 9 bases between. The DNA for the CDR3 is TGTGCCTGGAGTTCATGGGCCAGCAATCAGCCCCAGCATTTT. It yields the protein CAWSSWASNQPQHF.

This rearrangement joins TRBV4-1 to TRBJ2-3, with TRBD2 identical over 11 bases. CDR1 MGHRA and CDR2 YSYEKL come from the germline V gene. Unmatched junction bases numbered 17, after V lost 0 bases and J lost 6 bases. The CDR3 loop spans 20 amino acids. The CDR3 region is CASSQDYTSGGPIGTDTQYF. CDR3 DNA sequence: TGCGCCAGCAGCCAAGATTACACTAGCGGGGGCCCCATTGGTACGGATACGCAGTATTTT.

The J gene is TRBJ1-2, the V gene TRBV19; tentatively, D is TRBD1 (6 bases). The CDR3 has 15 amino acids. CDR1 and CDR2 from the germline V gene are LNHDA and SQIVND (reference sequence). Deletions cut 3 bases from V and 5 bases from J, with 16 bases between. The CDR3 reads CASSMTLGASYGYTF. CDR3 in DNA: TGTGCCAGTAGTATGACGTTGGGGGCAAGTTATGGCTACACCTTC.

This clone was counted between two and nine times. The V gene is TRBV28, the J gene TRBJ2-1; 9 nucleotides line up with TRBD2. V gave up 6 bases and J gave up 5 bases; unmatched junction bases: 8. This CDR3 region has 15 residues. Germline V gives CDR1 MDHEN, CDR2 SYDVKM. Here the CDR3 DNA reads TGTGCCAGCAGGATTAGCGGGAGTGGTAACAATGAGCAGTTCTTC. This encodes CASRISGSGNNEQFF.

This chain links TRBV28 with TRBJ2-6; D possibly corresponds to TRBD2 (7 bases). The CDR3 is 15 residues long. CDR1 MDHEN and CDR2 SYDVKM come from the germline V gene. V was cut by 6 bases and J by 6 bases, with 15 bases left in between. DNA of the CDR3: TGTGCCAGCAGGGAAGGGGGGGAGGTGGCCAACGTCCTGACTTTC. Amino acids: CASREGGEVANVLTF.

This chain joins TRBV28 and TRBJ2-7, with TRBD1 identical over 7 bases. The CDR3 contains 15 residues. Germline loops: CDR1 MDHEN, CDR2 SYDVKM. The V and J ends lost 6 bases and 2 bases, in that order; junction bases with no gene match: 10. The CDR3: CASRLGTDLTYEQYF. CDR3 DNA: TGTGCCAGCAGACTCGGGACAGACTTAACCTACGAGCAGTACTTC.

This chain joins TRBV9 and TRBJ1-2; TRBD1 aligns across 9 bases. J was trimmed by 5 bases and V by 5 bases; bases with no gene match: 10. Germline CDR1 reads SGDLS; CDR2 reads YYNGEE. The CDR3 covers 15 residues. The CDR3 sequence is CASSVPGQGPYGYTF. The CDR3 nucleotides read TGTGCCAGCAGTGTTCCGGGACAGGGCCCGTATGGCTACACCTTC.